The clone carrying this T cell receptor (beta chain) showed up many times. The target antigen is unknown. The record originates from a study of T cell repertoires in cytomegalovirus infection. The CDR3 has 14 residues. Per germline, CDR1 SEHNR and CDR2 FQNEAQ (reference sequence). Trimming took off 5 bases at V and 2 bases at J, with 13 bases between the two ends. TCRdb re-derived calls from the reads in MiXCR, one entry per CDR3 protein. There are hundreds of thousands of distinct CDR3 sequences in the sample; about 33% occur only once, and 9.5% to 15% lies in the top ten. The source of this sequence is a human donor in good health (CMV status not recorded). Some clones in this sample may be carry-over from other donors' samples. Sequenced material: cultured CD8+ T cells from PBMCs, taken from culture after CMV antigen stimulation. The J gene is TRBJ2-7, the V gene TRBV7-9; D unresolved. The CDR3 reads CASSPPDGTYEQYF. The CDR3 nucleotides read TGTGCCAGCAGCCCCCCCGACGGCACCTACGAGCAGTACTTC.